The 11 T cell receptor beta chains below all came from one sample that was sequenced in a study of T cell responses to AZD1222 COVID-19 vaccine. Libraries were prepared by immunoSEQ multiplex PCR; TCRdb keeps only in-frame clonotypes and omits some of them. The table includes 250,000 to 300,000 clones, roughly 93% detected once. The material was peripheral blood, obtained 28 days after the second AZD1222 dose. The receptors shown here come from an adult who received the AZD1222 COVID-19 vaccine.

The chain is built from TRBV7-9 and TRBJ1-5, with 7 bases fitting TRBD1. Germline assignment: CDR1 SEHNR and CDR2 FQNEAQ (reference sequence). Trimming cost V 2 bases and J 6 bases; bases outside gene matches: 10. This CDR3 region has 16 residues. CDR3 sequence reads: CASSLNRGTGSQPQHF. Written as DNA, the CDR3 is TGTGCCAGCAGCTTAAACAGGGGAACGGGTAGTCAGCCCCAGCATTTT.

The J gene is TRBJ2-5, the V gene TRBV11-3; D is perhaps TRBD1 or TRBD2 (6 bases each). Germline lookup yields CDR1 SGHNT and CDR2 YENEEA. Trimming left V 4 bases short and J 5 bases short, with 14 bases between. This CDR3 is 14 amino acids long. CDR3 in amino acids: CASSSGGGTETQYF. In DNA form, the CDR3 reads TGTGCCAGCAGCTCTGGAGGGGGAACGGAGACCCAGTACTTC.

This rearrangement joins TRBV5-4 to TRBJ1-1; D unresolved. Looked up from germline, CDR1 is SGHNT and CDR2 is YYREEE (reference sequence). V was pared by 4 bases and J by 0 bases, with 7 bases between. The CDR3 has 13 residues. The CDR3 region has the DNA TGTGCCAGCAGCCTAAATATGAACACTGAAGCTTTCTTT. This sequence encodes CASSLNMNTEAFF.

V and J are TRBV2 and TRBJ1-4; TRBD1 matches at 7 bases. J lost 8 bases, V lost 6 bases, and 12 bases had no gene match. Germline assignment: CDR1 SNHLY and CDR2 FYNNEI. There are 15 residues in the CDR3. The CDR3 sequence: CASRTGTAVNEKLFF. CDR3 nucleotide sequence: TGTGCCAGCAGGACGGGGACAGCAGTTAACGAAAAACTGTTTTTT.

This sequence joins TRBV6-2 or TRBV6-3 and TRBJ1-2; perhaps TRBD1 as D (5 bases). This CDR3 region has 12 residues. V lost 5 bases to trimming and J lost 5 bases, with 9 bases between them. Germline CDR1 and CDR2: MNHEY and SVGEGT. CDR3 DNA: TGTGCCAGCAGTCAACGGGGGTATGGCTACACCTTC. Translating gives CASSQRGYGYTF.

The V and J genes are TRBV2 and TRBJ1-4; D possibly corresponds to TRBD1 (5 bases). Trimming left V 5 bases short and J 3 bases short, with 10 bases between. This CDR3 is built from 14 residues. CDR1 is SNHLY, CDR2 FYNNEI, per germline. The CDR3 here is CASSSGRSNEKLFF. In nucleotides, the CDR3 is TGTGCCAGCAGTTCAGGGCGGTCTAATGAAAAACTGTTTTTT. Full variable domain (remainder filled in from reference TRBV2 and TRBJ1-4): EPEVTQTPSHQVTQMGQEVILRCVPISNHLYFYWYRQILGQKVEFLVSFYNNEISEKSEIFDDQFSVERPDGSNFTLKIRSTKLEDSAMYFCASSSGRSNEKLFFGSGTQLSVL.

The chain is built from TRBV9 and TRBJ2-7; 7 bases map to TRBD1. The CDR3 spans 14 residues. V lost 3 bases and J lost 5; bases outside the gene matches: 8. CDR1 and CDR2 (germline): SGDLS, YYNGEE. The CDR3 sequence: CASSARQGSHEQYF. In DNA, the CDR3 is TGTGCCAGCAGCGCTCGACAGGGTTCCCACGAGCAGTACTTC.

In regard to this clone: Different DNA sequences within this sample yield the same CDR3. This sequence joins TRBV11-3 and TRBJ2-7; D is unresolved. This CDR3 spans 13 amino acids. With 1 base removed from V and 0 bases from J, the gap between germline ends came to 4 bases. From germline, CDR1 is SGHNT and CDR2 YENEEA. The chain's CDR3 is CASSLGPSYEQYF. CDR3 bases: TGTGCCAGCAGCTTAGGGCCCTCCTACGAGCAGTACTTC.

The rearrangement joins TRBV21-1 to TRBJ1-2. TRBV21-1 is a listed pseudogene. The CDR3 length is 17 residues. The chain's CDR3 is CASSNTRGSPRGYGYTF. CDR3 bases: TGTGCCAGCAGCAATACCCGAGGGAGCCCAAGGGGCTATGGCTACACCTTC.

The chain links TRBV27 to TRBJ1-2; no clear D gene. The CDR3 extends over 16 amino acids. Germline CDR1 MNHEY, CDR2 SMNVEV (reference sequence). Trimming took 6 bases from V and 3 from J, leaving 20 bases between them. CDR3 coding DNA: TGTGCCAGCAGCCACTCCCCCCGGCAGGTCCACTATGGCTACACCTTC. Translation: CASSHSPRQVHYGYTF.

In nucleotides, the CDR3 is TGTGCCACCGGGGGTATGGGAGAGACCCAGTACTTC. It specifies CATGGMGETQYF. The chain uses TRBV24-1 and TRBJ2-5; D assignment may be TRBD1 or TRBD2 (5 bases each). Germline V CDR1 and CDR2: KGHDR, SFDVKD. Between the trimmed V and J ends, which lost 9 bases and 4 bases, there was a span of 11 bases. This CDR3 comprises 12 residues.